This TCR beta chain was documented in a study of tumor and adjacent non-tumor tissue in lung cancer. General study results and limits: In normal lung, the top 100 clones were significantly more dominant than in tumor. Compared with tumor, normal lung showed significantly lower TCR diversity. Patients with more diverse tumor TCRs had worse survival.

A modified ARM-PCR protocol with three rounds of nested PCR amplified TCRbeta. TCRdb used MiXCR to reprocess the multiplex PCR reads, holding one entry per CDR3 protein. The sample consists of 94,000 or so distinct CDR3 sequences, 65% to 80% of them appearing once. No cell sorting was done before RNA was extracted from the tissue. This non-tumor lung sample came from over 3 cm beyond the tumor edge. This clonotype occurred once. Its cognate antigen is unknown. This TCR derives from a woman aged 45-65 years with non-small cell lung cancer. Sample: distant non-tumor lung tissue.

Written as DNA, the CDR3 is TGCGGAGGGAGAGGGAGGACAACTCCCTACGAGCAGTACTTC. This sequence encodes CGGRGRTTPYEQYF. The chain recombines TRBV4-1 with TRBJ2-7, with D maybe TRBD2 (6 bases). This CDR3 has 14 residues. CDR1 is MGHRA and CDR2 is YSYEKL in the germline V gene.